One and the same sample provided the 2 T cell receptor beta chains below, sequenced in a study of OX40 agonist ivuxolimab in advanced cancers. The method was immunoSEQ multiplex PCR; TCRdb's version includes in-frame clones alone and lacks a portion of them. The sample shows about 48,000 clones, approximately 80% of them seen only once. The sample here was CD4+ or CD8+ T cells sorted from blood, taken in a trial of the OX40 agonist ivuxolimab. The receptors derive from an adult with an advanced solid tumor such as melanoma, head and neck, liver or kidney cancer.

The V call is TRBV30, the J call TRBJ2-5, with TRBD2 identical over 8 bases. The germline V gene has CDR1 GTSNPN and CDR2 SVGIG (reference sequence). Trimming cost V 2 bases and J 4 bases; bases outside gene matches: 12. CDR3 length equals 16 residues. CDR3 coding DNA: TGTGCCTGGAGTAGGTTGCTAGCGGGTAGTAGAGAGACCCAGTACTTC. This sequence encodes CAWSRLLAGSRETQYF.

The chain combines TRBV5-1 with TRBJ1-4; D is uncertain. V lost 2 bases, J lost 5 bases, and 10 bases lay in between. This CDR3 spans 14 amino acids. CDR1 SGHRS and CDR2 YFSETQ come from the germline V gene. The CDR3 DNA is TGCGCCAGCAGCTTTCGGAATTCCAATGAAAAACTGTTTTTT. It specifies CASSFRNSNEKLFF. Filled out from reference TRBV5-1 and TRBJ1-4, the complete variable domain reads KAGVTQTPRYLIKTRGQQVTLSCSPISGHRSVSWYQQTPGQGLQFLFEYFSETQRNKGNFPGRFSGRQFSNSRSEMNVSTLELGDSALYLCASSFRNSNEKLFFGSGTQLSVL.